This entry features one T cell receptor (beta chain) sequence. The record originates from a study of blood T cell repertoires in COVID-19. Generated by immunoSEQ multiplex PCR, the TCRdb table keeps only in-frame clones and is missing some. Here the sample spans tens of thousands of clones, approximately 91% being singletons. Germline CDR1 LNHDA, CDR2 SQIVND (reference sequence). V was clipped by 3 bases and J by 0 bases, with 15 bases between them. CDR3 length: 17 amino acids. The chain links TRBV19 to TRBJ1-5, with D possibly matching TRBD1 (6 bases). The source of this sequence is a man between 45 and 60 years old with acute or convalescent COVID-19. Sequenced sample: peripheral blood. The CDR3 nucleotides read TGTGCCAGTAGTATCCAACTGACAGGCAATAGCAATCAGCCCCAGCATTTT. Translated: CASSIQLTGNSNQPQHF.